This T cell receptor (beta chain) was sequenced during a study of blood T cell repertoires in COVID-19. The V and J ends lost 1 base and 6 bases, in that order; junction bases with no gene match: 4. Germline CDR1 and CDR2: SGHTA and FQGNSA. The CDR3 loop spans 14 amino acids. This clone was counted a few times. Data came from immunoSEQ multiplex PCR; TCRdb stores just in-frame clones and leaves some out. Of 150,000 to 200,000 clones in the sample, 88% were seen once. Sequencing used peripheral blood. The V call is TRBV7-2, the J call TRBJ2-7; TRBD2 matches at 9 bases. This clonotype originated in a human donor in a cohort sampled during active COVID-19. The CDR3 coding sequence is TGTGCCAGCAGCTTAGACGCGGGAGGGCGCGAGCAGTACTTC. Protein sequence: CASSLDAGGREQYF.